This T cell receptor beta chain is from a study of CD8 T cells in ankylosing spondylitis (dated by TCRdb to between 2016 and 2019). Regarding the research as a whole: The study set out to find disease-linked TCR variants by profiling T cell receptor beta repertoires in ankylosing spondylitis patients and healthy donors. In total, the full study cohort was made up of 95 to 110 healthy donors and 25 ankylosing spondylitis patients. Peripheral blood samples were taken, and synovial fluid was additionally collected from ankylosing spondylitis patients.

There are many counts of this clonotype. This clone's antigen is unknown. Base qualities were left out, and no much larger clone turns up one base away. What the study reported, not specific to this receptor: The disease-linked clones were reported as significantly enriched in matched synovial fluid samples from ankylosing spondylitis patients. A CD8+ phenotype was shown by the disease-linked clones, which were found at relatively low frequencies in peripheral blood. Some motif variants had previously been reported in the synovial fluid and blood of reactive arthritis patients, which suggests shared mechanisms of disease initiation. A TCR beta motif of several highly homologous amino acid variants appeared characteristic of blood from ankylosing spondylitis patients.

V is clipped by 0 bases and J by 4 bases, and the sequence between their germline boundaries is 16 bases long. Reading from cysteine to phenylalanine, the CDR3 counts 16 amino acids. Only CDR3 DNA is held: 48 bases, read in frame from base 1. Based on the germline V gene, the CDR1 and CDR2 sequences are SGHRS and YFSETQ. For sequencing, an Illumina HiSeq 2500 was employed. Quantitative 5'-RACE with molecular barcodes was the method used to prepare the TCR beta libraries. Turning to the authors' computational methods: A new computational method based on a probabilistic model of VDJ rearrangement was used to identify disease-linked TCR variants. Clones were called with MiXCR by TCRdb after fastp trimmed the public reads at Q25, and only in-frame beta chains were retained. Every entry covers one CDR3 protein and lists the most common genes and DNA from its rows. These V and J calls are TCRdb output, not the study's own analysis. For this sample there are roughly 700,000 distinct CDR3 sequences; over 15% appear just once. About 20% of the sample is in the top ten clones.

The TCR comes from a male donor with ankylosing spondylitis. The sequenced material came from blood, either unsorted or a sorted T cell fraction (not recorded which). In this chain, TRBV5-1 is recombined with TRBJ1-1, and TRBD1 may be the D gene, going by 5 matching bases. The nucleotide sequence reads TGCGCCAGCAGCTTGGATCGGGGGAGGGAGGGCACTGAAGCTTTCTTT. It translates to CASSLDRGREGTEAFF.